Listed here are 13 T cell receptor beta chains from one sample, sequenced in a study of cytomegalovirus exposure and HLA in healthy donors. The primer mix had 60 Vbeta and 13 Jbeta primers. This table comes from immunoSEQ multiplex PCR, and its TCRdb copy is limited to in-frame clones, with some not included. The table has under 200,000 clones, roughly two thirds seen once. Sequenced sample: PBMCs. These receptors all come from a woman aged 40 to 49 in good health and CMV-seropositive.

The V and J genes are TRBV20-1 and TRBJ1-1; D is unclear. V was pared by 5 bases and J by 5 bases, with 9 bases between. CDR1 DFQATT and CDR2 SNEGSKA come from the germline V gene (reference sequence). This CDR3 contains 11 residues. The CDR3 is CSALERTEAFF. Written as DNA, the CDR3 is TGCAGTGCTTTGGAGAGGACTGAAGCTTTCTTT.

The chain has TRBV2 and TRBJ1-3; 9 bases map to TRBD1. With 11 bases clipped from V and 2 bases from J, the junction kept 7 bases outside the gene matches. Germline loops: CDR1 SNHLY, CDR2 FYNNEI. This CDR3 region has 14 residues. CDR3 DNA sequence: TGTGCCTCGGACAGGGGTCTCCCTGGAAACACCATATATTTT. Protein product: CASDRGLPGNTIYF.

This clone was picked up a small number of times. J is TRBJ1-2 and V is TRBV28, with D possibly matching TRBD1 (5 bases). V was trimmed by 3 bases and J by 2 bases, leaving 13 bases between them. Germline values: CDR1 MDHEN, CDR2 SYDVKM. The CDR3 covers 15 residues. CDR3 sequence (DNA): TGTGCCAGCAGTTTTCCAGGGCTCCCCAACTATGGCTACACCTTC. As protein: CASSFPGLPNYGYTF.

The V and J genes are TRBV9 and TRBJ2-3; 9 bases match TRBD2. Germline trimming cut 3 bases from V and 4 bases from J; bases unmatched to any gene: 9. There are 16 residues in the CDR3. Germline-derived CDR1 and CDR2 are SGDLS and YYNGEE. The CDR3 DNA sequence: TGTGCCAGCAGCGACGGAGCGGGGGGCGGGGCAGATACGCAGTATTTT. Its protein product is CASSDGAGGGADTQYF.

This clone turned up a few times. The rearrangement uses TRBV10-3 and TRBJ1-1; D might be TRBD1 (6 bases). The CDR3 extends over 12 amino acids. Germline CDR1 is ENHRY and CDR2 is SYGVKD. The V end lost 2 bases, the J end lost 6 bases, and 7 bases lay between the germline ends. The DNA for the CDR3 is TGTGCCATCAGTGAGGGGGGCCCTGAAGCTTTCTTT. Amino acid sequence: CAISEGGPEAFF.

The chain carries TRBV10-3 and TRBJ1-5; D may be TRBD1 (6 bases). This CDR3 spans 18 amino acids. Trimming pared 3 bases from V and 12 bases from J, leaving 30 bases between. Germline V gene lookup returns CDR1 ENHRY and CDR2 SYGVKD. The CDR3 reads CAISERGPPQGSSFIQHF. The CDR3 region has the DNA TGTGCCATCAGTGAACGGGGCCCCCCACAGGGAAGTTCCTTTATCCAGCATTTT.

Comments on this clone: At one end the junction does not follow the germline gene, possibly because of a read error. The chain carries TRBV7-2 and TRBJ1-5; 7 bases align to TRBD1. This CDR3 is 14 amino acids long. Per germline, CDR1 SGHTA and CDR2 FQGNSA. CDR3: CASSIQGDNQPQNF. CDR3 nucleotides: TGTGCCAGCAGCATTCAGGGGGACAATCAGCCCCAGAATTTT.

The V and J genes are TRBV7-2 and TRBJ2-7, with TRBD2 matching over 10 bases. This CDR3 is 16 amino acids long. Germline trimming cut 4 bases from V and 6 bases from J; bases unmatched to any gene: 12. The germline gives CDR1 SGHTA, CDR2 FQGNSA. CDR3 coding DNA: TGTGCCAGCAGCTCCCAGAGCGGGGGGGCCCAATGCGAGCAGTACTTC. Translation gives CASSSQSGGAQCEQYF.

The DNA for the CDR3 is TGTGCCAGCAGCCGGACTGAAAATGAGCAGTTCTTC. It encodes CASSRTENEQFF. This rearrangement joins TRBV9 to TRBJ2-1; D is perhaps TRBD2 (5 bases). Germline V gene data show CDR1 as SGDLS and CDR2 as YYNGEE. CDR3 length: 12 amino acids. V was cut by 4 bases and J by 7 bases, with 9 bases left in between.

The count of this clone is one. The gene calls are TRBV18 and TRBJ2-1; tentatively, D is TRBD2 (6 bases). V lost 3 bases and J 8 bases, leaving 17 bases between the germline ends. The CDR3 runs 15 residues. Germline V gene lookup returns CDR1 KGHSH and CDR2 LQKENI. The CDR3 nucleotides read TGTGCCAGCTCACCTCCCAGCGGGTGGGCCCATGAGCAGTTCTTC. Protein: CASSPPSGWAHEQFF. Based on the CDR3 plus reference TRBV18 and TRBJ2-1, the full variable domain is NAGVMQNPRHLVRRRGQEARLRCSPMKGHSHVYWYRQLPEEGLKFMVYLQKENIIDESGMPKERFSAEFPKEGPSILRIQQVVRGDSAAYFCASSPPSGWAHEQFFGPGTRLTVL.

The V call is TRBV19, the J call TRBJ2-3; 7 bases match TRBD1. Germline V gene lookup returns CDR1 LNHDA and CDR2 SQIVND (reference sequence). V lost 3 bases, J lost 0 bases, and 3 bases stayed unmatched. The CDR3 spans 15 residues. The CDR3 reads CASSMYRGSTDTQYF. The DNA of the CDR3 is TGTGCCAGTAGTATGTACAGGGGAAGCACAGATACGCAGTATTTT. Variable domain in full (rest from reference TRBV19 and TRBJ2-3): DGGITQSPKYLFRKEGQNVTLSCEQNLNHDAMYWYRQDPGQGLRLIYYSQIVNDFQKGDIAEGYSVSREKKESFPLTVTSAQKNPTAFYLCASSMYRGSTDTQYFGPGTRLTVL.

The chain couples TRBV19 to TRBJ1-1; D might be TRBD1 (6 bases). Germline loops: CDR1 LNHDA, CDR2 SQIVND (reference sequence). This CDR3 spans 13 amino acids. CDR3 in amino acids: CTLQGKANTEAFF. CDR3 nucleotides: TGTACCCTACAGGGTAAGGCGAACACTGAAGCTTTCTTT.

V usage is TRBV29-1 and J usage is TRBJ2-7; 7 nucleotides agree with TRBD2. The V gene's germline CDR1 is SQVTM and CDR2 ANQGSEA. There are 15 residues in the CDR3. V lost 8 bases, J lost 2 bases, and 15 bases stayed unmatched. This CDR3 reads CSSAGGRDTTYEQYF. Written as DNA, the CDR3 is TGCAGCTCCGCCGGGGGGAGGGATACTACCTACGAGCAGTACTTC.